The 3 T cell receptor beta chains reported below all come from one sample, sequenced in a study of persistence of HIV-infected CD4 T cells. Their antigen targets remain unknown. Nonspecific anti-CD3/anti-CD28 bead stimulation represents the broad CD4+ T cell repertoire. CD4+ T cells upregulating both CD40 ligand and CD69 were sorted as responding cells. The immunoSEQ assay was version 4, run in survey mode. Sequencing used immunoSEQ multiplex PCR; TCRdb keeps in-frame clones, though not all of them. Counted here are roughly 48,000 clones, around 89% occurring once; the ten biggest clones make up approximately 0.5%. This specimen consisted of CD4+ T cells sorted from PBMCs after 18-hour stimulation, obtained from a patient who received antiretroviral therapy. The receptors stem from an adult woman with HIV who was CMV-seropositive.

Concerning this clone itself: Other nucleotide sequences in the sample specify the same CDR3. The rearrangement links TRBV5-1 to TRBJ1-1; TRBD1 matches at 7 bases. J was trimmed by 2 bases and V by 4 bases; bases with no gene match: 2. The germline CDR1 and CDR2 sequences are SGHRS and YFSETQ. The CDR3 has 13 residues. CDR3 protein: CASSRTGNTEAFF. CDR3 nucleotide sequence: TGCGCCAGCAGCCGGACAGGCAACACTGAAGCTTTCTTT.

The chain carries TRBV3-1 (or the pseudogene TRBV3-2) and TRBJ1-1; D not certain. CDR1 LGHDT and CDR2 YNNKEL come from the germline V gene (reference sequence). The CDR3 sequence is 15 residues long. V lost 1 base and J 5 bases, leaving 14 bases between the germline ends. CDR3: CASSQGAGWGTEAFF. The CDR3 DNA reads TGTGCCAGCAGCCAAGGGGCGGGGTGGGGTACTGAAGCTTTCTTT.

This sequence joins TRBV7-8 and TRBJ2-1; D not resolved. Germline values: CDR1 SGHVS, CDR2 FQNEAQ. The V end was cut by 5 bases, the J end by 2 bases, with 13 bases between. This CDR3 contains 15 residues. CDR3 DNA sequence: TGTGCCAGCAGCCCCCCACAGCGCCCCTACAATGAGCAGTTCTTC. Translating gives CASSPPQRPYNEQFF.